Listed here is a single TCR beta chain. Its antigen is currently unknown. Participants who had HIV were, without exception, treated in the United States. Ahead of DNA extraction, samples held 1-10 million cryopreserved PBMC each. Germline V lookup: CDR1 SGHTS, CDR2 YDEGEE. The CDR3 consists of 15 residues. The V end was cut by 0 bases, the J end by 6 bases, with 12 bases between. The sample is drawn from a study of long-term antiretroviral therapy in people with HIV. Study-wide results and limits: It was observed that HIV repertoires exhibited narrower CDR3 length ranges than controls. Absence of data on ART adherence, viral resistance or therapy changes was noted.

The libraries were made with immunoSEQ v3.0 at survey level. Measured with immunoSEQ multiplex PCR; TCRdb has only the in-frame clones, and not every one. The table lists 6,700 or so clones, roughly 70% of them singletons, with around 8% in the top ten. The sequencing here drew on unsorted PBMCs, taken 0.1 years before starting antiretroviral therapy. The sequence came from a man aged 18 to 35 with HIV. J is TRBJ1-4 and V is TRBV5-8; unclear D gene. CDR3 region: CASSLGVSMDEKLFF. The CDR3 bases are TGTGCCAGCAGCTTGGGCGTCAGTATGGATGAAAAACTGTTTTTT. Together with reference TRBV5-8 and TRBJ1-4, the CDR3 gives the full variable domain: EAGVTQSPTHLIKTRGQQATLRCSPISGHTSVYWYQQALGLGLQFLLWYDEGEERNRGNFPPRFSGRQFPNYSSELNVNALELEDSALYLCASSLGVSMDEKLFFGSGTQLSVL.